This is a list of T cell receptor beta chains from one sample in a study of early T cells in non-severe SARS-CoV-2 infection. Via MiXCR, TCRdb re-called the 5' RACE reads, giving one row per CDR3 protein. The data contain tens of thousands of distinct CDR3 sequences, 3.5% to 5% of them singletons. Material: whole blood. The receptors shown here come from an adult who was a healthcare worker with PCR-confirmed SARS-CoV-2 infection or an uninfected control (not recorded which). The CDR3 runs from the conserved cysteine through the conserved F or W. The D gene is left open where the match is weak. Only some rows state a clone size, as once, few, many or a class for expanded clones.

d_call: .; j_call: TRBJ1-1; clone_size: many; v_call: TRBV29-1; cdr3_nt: TGCAGCGTTACAGGACAGTTAAACACTGAAGCTTTCTTT; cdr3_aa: CSVTGQLNTEAFF
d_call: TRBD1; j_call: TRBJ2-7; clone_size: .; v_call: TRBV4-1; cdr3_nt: TGCGCCAGCAGCCAGCCGACAGGGGGCAACTACGAGCAGTACTTC; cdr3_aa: CASSQPTGGNYEQYF
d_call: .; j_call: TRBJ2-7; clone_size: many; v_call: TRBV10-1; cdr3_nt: TGCGCCAGCAGTTCTGGCGACTCGGCGGAGCAGTACTTC; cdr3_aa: CASSSGDSAEQYF
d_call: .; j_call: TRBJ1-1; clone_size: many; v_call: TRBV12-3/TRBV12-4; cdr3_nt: TGTGCCAGCAGTTTACAGACATACACTGAAGCTTTCTTT; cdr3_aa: CASSLQTYTEAFF
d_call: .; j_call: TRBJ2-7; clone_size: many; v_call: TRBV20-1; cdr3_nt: TGCAGTGCGGCCAGAGACTCCTACGAGCAGTACTTC; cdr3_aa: CSAARDSYEQYF
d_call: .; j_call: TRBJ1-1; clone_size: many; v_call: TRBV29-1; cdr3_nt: TGCAGCGTTTTGAGGGACGGTAACACTGAAGCTTTCTTT; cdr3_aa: CSVLRDGNTEAFF
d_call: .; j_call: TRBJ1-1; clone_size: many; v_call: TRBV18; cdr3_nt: TGTGCCAGCTCACCTAGGGAGGGGGAAGCTTTCTTT; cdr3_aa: CASSPREGEAFF
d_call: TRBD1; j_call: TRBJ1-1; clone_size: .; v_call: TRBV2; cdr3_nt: TGTGCCAGCAGTGACTGGACAGGGTACACTGAAGCTTTCTTT; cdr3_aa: CASSDWTGYTEAFF
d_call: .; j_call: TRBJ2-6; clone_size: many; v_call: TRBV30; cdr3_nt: TGTGCCTGGACGGGCGCTGGGGCCAACGTCCTGACTTTC; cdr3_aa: CAWTGAGANVLTF
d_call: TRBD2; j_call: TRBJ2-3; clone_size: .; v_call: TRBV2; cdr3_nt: TGTGCCAGCAGTAACCCGTTCCAAGCGGGGGCCTACACAGATACGCAGTATTTT; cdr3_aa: CASSNPFQAGAYTDTQYF
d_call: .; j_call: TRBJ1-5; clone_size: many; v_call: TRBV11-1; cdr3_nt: TGTGCCAGCAGCTTCGTACAGTTCAATCAGCCCCAGCATTTT; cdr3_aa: CASSFVQFNQPQHF
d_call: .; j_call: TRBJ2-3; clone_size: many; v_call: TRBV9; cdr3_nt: TGTGCCAGCAGCGTAGATCGGGGGGCAACCAGCACAGATACGCAGTATTTT; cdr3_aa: CASSVDRGATSTDTQYF
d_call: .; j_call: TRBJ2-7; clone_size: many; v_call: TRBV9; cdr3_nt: TGTGCCAGCAGCCCAACCCCAGGGGGGCTCCACGAGCAGTACTTC; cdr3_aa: CASSPTPGGLHEQYF
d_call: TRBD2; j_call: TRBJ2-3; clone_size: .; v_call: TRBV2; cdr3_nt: TGTGCCAGCAGTCGGGACTACCAAGATACGCAGTATTTT; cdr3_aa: CASSRDYQDTQYF
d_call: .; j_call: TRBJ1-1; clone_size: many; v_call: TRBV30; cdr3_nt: TGTGCCTGGAGTGCCAGAAACACTGAAGCTTTCTTT; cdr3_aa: CAWSARNTEAFF
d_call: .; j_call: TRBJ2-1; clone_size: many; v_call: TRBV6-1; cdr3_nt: TGTGCCAGCAAACAGTTAGGGGTAGGTGAGCAGTTCTTC; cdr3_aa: CASKQLGVGEQFF
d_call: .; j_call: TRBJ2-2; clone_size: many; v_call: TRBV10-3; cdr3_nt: TGTGCCATCTCGAGGCGGGACCCGAACACCGGGGAGCTGTTTTTT; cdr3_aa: CAISRRDPNTGELFF
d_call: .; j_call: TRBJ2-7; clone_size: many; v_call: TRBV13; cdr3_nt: TGTGCCAGCAGCCTCCGGAGCGAGCAGTACTTC; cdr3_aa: CASSLRSEQYF
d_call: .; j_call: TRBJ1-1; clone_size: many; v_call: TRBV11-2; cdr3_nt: TGTGCCAGCAGCTTAGATGCCCATAGGGGCGGTACTGAAGCTTTCTTT; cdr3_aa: CASSLDAHRGGTEAFF
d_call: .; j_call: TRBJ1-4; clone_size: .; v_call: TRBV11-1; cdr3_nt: TGTGCCAGCAGCTTGCTTCGGGGATTTAATGAAAAACTGTTTTTT; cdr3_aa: CASSLLRGFNEKLFF
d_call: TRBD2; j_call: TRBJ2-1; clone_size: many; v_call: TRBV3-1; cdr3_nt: TGTGCCAGCAGCAAAACTAGCGGGGGGTTTGACAATGAGCAGTTCTTC; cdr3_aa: CASSKTSGGFDNEQFF
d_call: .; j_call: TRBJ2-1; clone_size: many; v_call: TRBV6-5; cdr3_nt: TGTGCCAGCAGCCCCCAAGGGCAGGGCGGCTACAATGAGCAGTTCTTC; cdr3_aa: CASSPQGQGGYNEQFF
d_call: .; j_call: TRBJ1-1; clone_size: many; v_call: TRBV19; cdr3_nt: TGTGCCAGTAGTGGAAGGGGTCCCGGGACAAGGCTGAACACTGAAGCTTTCTTT; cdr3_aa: CASSGRGPGTRLNTEAFF
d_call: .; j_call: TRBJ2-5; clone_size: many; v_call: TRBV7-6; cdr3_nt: TGTGCCAGCAGCCCCGAGGCACACCAAGAGACCCAGTACTTC; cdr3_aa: CASSPEAHQETQYF
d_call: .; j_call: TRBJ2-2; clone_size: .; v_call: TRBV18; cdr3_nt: TGTGCCAGCTCACCACCAATGGGCGGGGAGCTGTTTTTT; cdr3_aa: CASSPPMGGELFF
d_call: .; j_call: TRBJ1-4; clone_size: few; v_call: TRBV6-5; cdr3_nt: TGTGCCAGCAGCCCTACGGGACGGTCGAAACTGTTTTTT; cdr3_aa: CASSPTGRSKLFF
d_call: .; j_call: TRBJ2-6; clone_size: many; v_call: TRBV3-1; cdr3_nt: TGTGCCAGCAAGTACGGGACAGGGGCCAACGTCCTGACTTTC; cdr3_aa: CASKYGTGANVLTF
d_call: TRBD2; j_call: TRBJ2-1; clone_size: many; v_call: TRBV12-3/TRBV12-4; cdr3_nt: TGTGCCAGCAGTGGTAGCGGGGATGAGCAGTTCTTC; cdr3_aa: CASSGSGDEQFF
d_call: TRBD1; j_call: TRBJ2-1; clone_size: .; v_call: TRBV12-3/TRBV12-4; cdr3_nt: TGTGCCAGCAGTCCGACAGGGATGCAGTTCTTC; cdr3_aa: CASSPTGMQFF
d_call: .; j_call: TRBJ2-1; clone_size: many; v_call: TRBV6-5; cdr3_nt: TGTGCCGGGCCGGGGGTGAGCTCCTACAATGAGCAGTTCTTC; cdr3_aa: CAGPGVSSYNEQFF
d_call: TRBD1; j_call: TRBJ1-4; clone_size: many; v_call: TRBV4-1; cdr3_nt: TGCGCCAGCAGCCAAGAGTCCTTCGGGACAGGGGAGCATGAAAAACTGTTTTTT; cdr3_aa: CASSQESFGTGEHEKLFF
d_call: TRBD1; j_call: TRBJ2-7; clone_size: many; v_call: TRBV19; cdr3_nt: TGTGCCATCTCGCCGGGACAGGGGTTCGAGCAGTACTTC; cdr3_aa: CAISPGQGFEQYF
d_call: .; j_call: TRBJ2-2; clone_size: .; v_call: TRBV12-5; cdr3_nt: TGTGCTAGTGGTTTGGGGGCGAACACCGGGGAGCTGTTTTTT; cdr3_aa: CASGLGANTGELFF
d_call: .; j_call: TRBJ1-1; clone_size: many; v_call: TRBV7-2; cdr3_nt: TGTGCCAGCAGGTATGCCGCGGGGGTGAACACTGAAGCTTTCTTT; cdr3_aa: CASRYAAGVNTEAFF
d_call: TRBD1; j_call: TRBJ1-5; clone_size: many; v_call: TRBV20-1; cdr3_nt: TGCAGTGCTGTCACAGGGGGAAATCAGCCCCAGCATTTT; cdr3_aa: CSAVTGGNQPQHF
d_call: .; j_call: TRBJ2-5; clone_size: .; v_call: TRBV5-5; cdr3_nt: TGTGCCAGCAGCTTGAGGCCCCGACAGGCGCTAGAGACCCAGTACTTC; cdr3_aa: CASSLRPRQALETQYF
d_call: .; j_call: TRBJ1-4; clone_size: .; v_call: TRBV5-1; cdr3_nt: TGCGCCAGCAGCTTGGGGGCGGACGAAAAACTGTTTTTT; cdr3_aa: CASSLGADEKLFF
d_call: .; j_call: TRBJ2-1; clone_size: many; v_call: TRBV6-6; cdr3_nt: TGTGCCAGCAGCTACTCGGGGAATGAGCAGTTCTTC; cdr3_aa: CASSYSGNEQFF
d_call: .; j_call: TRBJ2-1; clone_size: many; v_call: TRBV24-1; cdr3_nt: TGTGCCACCAGTGATTCGGGGGATGGTGAGCAGTTCTTC; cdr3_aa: CATSDSGDGEQFF
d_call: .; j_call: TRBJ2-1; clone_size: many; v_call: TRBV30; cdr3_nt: TGTGCCTGTAAGACAGTTAATGAGCAGTTCTTC; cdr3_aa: CACKTVNEQFF
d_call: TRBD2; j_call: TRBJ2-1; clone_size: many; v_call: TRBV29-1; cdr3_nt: TGCAGCGTGACGCTAGCGGAGGGGTTTCGCGAGCAGTTCTTC; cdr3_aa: CSVTLAEGFREQFF
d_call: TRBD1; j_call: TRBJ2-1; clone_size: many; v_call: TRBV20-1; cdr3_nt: TGCAGTGCTAGATCCCCACAGGGGAGCTCCTACAATGAGCAGTTCTTC; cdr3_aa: CSARSPQGSSYNEQFF
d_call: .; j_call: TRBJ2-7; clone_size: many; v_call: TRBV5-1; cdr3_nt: TGCGCCACCAGCCCAACCGGGAGCCGTTGGGAGCAGTACTTC; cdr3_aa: CATSPTGSRWEQYF
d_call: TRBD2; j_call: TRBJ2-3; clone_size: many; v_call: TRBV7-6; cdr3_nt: TGTGCCAGCAGCTTAGTGGCTAGCGGGGCGACAGATACGCAGTATTTT; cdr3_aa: CASSLVASGATDTQYF
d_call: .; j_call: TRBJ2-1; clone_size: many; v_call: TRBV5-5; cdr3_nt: TGTGCCAGCAGCTACGGACCCAACAATGAGCAGTTCTTC; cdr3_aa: CASSYGPNNEQFF
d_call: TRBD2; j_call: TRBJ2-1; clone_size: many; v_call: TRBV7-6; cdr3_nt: TGTGCCAGCAGCTTAACTAGCGTTCGGAATGAGCAGTTCTTC; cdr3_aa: CASSLTSVRNEQFF
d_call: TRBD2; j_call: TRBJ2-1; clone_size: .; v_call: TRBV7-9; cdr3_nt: TGTGCCAGCAGGGTCTTGACTAGCGGGGGAAACAATGAGCAGTTCTTC; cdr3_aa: CASRVLTSGGNNEQFF
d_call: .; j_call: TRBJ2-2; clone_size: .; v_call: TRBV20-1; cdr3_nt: TGCAGTGCTAGTTCCAAGGGACACGCCACCGGGGAGCTGTTTTTT; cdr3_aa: CSASSKGHATGELFF
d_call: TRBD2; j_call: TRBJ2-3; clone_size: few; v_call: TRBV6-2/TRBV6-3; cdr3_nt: TGTGCCAGCAAGAACCTCCTAGCGGTCGATACGCAGTATTTT; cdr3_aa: CASKNLLAVDTQYF
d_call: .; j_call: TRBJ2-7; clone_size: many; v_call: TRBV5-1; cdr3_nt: TGCGCCAGCAGCCTGACAGAATACGAGCAGTACTTC; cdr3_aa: CASSLTEYEQYF
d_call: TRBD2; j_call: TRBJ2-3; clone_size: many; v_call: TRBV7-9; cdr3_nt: TGTGCCAGCAGCTTTAGCGGGGGCACCACAGATACGCAGTATTTT; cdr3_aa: CASSFSGGTTDTQYF
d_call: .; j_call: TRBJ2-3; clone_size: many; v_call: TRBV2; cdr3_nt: TGTGCCAGCAGTCCCCCAATCGGGACAGATACGCAGTATTTT; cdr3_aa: CASSPPIGTDTQYF
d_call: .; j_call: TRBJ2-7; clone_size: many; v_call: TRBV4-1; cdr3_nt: TGCGCCAGCAGCCAAGAACAGGGTCTCGAGCAGTACTTC; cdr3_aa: CASSQEQGLEQYF
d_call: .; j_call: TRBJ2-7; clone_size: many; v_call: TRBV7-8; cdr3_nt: TGTGCCAGCAGCATTCGGGGACTCAGGGGCGACGAGCAGTACTTC; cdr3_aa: CASSIRGLRGDEQYF
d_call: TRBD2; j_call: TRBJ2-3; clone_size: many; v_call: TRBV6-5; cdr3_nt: TGTGCCAGCAGTCGTACTAGCGGAGTAACAGATACGCAGTATTTT; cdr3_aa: CASSRTSGVTDTQYF
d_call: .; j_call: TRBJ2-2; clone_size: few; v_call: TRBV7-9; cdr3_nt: TGTGCCAGCAGCTTAGAGACTAGTGTCGGGGAGCTGTTTTTT; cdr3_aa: CASSLETSVGELFF
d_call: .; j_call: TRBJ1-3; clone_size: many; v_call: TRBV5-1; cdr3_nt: TGCGCCAGCAGCCAACTCGGGCGGCCAGCCTCTGGAAACACCATATATTTT; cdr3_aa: CASSQLGRPASGNTIYF
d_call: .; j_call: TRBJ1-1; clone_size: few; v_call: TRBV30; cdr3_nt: TGTGCCTGGACCCCCAGTGCTGAAGCTTTCTTT; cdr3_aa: CAWTPSAEAFF
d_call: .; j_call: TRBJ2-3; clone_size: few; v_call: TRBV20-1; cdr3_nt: TGCAGTGCCAGAGGCAGGGGTGCACATACGCAGTATTTT; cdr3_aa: CSARGRGAHTQYF